The rows below give T cell receptor beta chains drawn from one sample of a study of blood T cell repertoires in COVID-19. Here immunoSEQ multiplex PCR was the method, and the copy in TCRdb shows in-frame clones only, minus some. Of about 99,000 clones listed, roughly nine tenths are singletons. Sequencing used peripheral blood. These receptors were obtained from a woman of 80 years or more in a cohort sampled during active COVID-19. CDR3s leave out the opening cysteine and the closing phenylalanine or tryptophan. Each record gives: D gene, J gene, V gene, CDR3 protein. D genes are given only for firm matches.

TRBD2,TRBJ2-5,TRBV6-5,ASSYGSGRETQY
.,TRBJ2-3,TRBV5-1,ASSRERGTDTQY
.,TRBJ2-7,TRBV28,ASSLPRNLDRYLDSYEQY
TRBD1,TRBJ1-2,TRBV6-1,ASRRNQGDYGYT
.,TRBJ2-5,TRBV2,ASSSSGSPAGTQY
.,TRBJ2-5,TRBV6-6,ASSPTSRGQETQY
TRBD1,TRBJ2-7,TRBV5-1,ASSSSGTAKSEQY
.,TRBJ2-2,TRBV5-6,ASSLEQTNTGELF
TRBD2,TRBJ2-7,TRBV2,ASSLQSGRATYEQY
TRBD1,TRBJ2-7,TRBV6-5,ASRSLGQTLHEQY
.,TRBJ2-7,TRBV5-1,ASSLGVSAYEQY
.,TRBJ1-1,TRBV5-6,ASSLASANTEAF
.,TRBJ1-5,TRBV6-5,ASRTNQPQH
.,TRBJ2-2,TRBV30,AWSPRYTGELF
TRBD1,TRBJ2-7,TRBV5-4,ASSPTGVREQY
.,TRBJ2-5,TRBV9,ASSGGRRETQY
TRBD1,TRBJ1-1,TRBV28,ASSSGQVPEAF